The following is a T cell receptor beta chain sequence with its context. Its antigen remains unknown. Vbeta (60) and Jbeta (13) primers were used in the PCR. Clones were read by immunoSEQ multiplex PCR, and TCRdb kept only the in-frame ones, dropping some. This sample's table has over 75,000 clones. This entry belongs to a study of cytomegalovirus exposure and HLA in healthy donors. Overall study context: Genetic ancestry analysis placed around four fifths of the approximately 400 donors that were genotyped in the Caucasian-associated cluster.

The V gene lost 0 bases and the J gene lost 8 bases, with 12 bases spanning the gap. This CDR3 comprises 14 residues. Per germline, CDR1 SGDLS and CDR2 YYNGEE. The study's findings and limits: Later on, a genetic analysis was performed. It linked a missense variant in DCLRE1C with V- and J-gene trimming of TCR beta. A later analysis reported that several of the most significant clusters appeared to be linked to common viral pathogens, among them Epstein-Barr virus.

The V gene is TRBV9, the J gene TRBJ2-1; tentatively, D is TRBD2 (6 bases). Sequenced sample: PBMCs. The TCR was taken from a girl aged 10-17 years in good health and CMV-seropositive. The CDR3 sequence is CASSVVPGVDEQFF. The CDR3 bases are TGTGCCAGCAGCGTAGTTCCGGGGGTAGATGAGCAGTTCTTC.